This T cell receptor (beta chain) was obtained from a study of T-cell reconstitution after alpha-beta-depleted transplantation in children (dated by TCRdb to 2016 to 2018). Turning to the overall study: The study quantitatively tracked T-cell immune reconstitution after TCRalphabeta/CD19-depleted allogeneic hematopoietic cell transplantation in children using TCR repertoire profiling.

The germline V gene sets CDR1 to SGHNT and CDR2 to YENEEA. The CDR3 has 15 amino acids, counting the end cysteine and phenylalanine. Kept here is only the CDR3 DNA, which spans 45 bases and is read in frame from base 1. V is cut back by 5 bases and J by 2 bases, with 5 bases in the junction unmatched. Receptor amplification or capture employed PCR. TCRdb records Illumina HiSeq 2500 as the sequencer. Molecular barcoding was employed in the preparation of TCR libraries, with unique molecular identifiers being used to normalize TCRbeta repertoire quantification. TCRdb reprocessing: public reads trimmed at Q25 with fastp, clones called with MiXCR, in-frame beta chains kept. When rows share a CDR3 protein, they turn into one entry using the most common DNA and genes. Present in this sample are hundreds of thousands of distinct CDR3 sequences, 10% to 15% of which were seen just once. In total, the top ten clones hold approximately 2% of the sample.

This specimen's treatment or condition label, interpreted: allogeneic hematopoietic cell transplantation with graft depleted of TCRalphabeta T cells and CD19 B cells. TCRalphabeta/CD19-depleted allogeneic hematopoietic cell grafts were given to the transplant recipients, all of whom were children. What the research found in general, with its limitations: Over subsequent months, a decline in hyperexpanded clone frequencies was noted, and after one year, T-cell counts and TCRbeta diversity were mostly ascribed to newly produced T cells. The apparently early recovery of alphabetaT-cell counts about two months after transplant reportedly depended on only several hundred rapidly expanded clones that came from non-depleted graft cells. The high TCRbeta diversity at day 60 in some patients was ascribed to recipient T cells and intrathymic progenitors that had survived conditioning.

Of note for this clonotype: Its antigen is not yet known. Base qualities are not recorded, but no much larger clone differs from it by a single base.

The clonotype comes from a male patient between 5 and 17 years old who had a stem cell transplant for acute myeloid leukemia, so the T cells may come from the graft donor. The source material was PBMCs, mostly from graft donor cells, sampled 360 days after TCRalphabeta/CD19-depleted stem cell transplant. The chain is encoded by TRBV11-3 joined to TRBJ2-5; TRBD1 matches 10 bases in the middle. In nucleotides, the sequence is TGTGCCAGCAGCCCGGGACAGGGGCTACAAGAGACCCAGTACTTC. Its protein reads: CASSPGQGLQETQYF.